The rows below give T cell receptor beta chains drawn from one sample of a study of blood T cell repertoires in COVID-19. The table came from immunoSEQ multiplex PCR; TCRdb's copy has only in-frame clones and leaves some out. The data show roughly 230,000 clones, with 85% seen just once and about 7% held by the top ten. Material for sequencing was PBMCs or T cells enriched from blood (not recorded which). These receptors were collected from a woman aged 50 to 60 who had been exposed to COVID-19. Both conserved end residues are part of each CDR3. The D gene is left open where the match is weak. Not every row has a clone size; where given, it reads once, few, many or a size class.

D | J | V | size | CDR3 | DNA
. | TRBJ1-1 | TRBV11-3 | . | CASSVGDTEAFF | TGTGCCAGCTCCGTAGGAGACACTGAAGCTTTCTTT
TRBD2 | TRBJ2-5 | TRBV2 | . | CASSERRGGETQYF | TGTGCCAGCAGTGAGAGGCGGGGGGGGGAGACCCAGTACTTC
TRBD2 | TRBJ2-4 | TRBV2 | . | CASGFGTSGGIAKNIQYF | TGTGCCAGCGGGTTCGGGACTAGCGGGGGTATAGCCAAAAACATTCAGTACTTC
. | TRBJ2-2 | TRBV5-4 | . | CASSRELANTGELFF | TGTGCCAGCAGCCGGGAACTAGCGAACACCGGGGAGCTGTTTTTT
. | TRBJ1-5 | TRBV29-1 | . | CSVADSSSQPQHF | TGCAGCGTAGCTGACAGTTCCAGTCAGCCCCAGCATTTT
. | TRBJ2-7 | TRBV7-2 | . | CASSFDSSRKEQYF | TGTGCCAGCAGCTTTGACAGTTCCCGGAAGGAGCAGTACTTC
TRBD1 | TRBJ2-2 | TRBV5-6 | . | CASRPLDRGGTGELFF | TGTGCCAGCAGGCCCTTGGACAGGGGTGGTACCGGGGAGCTGTTTTTT
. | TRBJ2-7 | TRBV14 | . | CASSQEGSGIYEQYF | TGTGCCAGCAGCCAAGAAGGGTCGGGGATATACGAGCAGTACTTC
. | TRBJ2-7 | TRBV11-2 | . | CASSLDNGVGEQYF | TGTGCCAGCAGCTTAGATAACGGGGTAGGCGAGCAGTACTTC
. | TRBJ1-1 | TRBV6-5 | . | CISKRGTEAFF | TGTATTTCCAAAAGAGGGACTGAAGCTTTCTTT
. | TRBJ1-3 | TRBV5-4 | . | CASSLAYGTRGGGHTIYF | TGTGCCAGCAGCTTGGCCTATGGGACCCGCGGGGGGGGCCACACCATATATTTT
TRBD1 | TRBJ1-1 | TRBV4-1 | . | CASSGSNRGTELGAFF | TGCGCCAGCAGCGGGAGTAACAGGGGCACGGAGCTAGGAGCTTTCTTT
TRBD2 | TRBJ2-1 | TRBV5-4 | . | CASSFGTSAGNEQFF | TGTGCCAGCAGCTTCGGGACTAGCGCAGGCAATGAGCAGTTCTTC
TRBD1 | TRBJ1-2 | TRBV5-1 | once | CASSVGQGSGYTF | TGCGCCAGCAGCGTGGGACAGGGGAGCGGCTACACCTTC
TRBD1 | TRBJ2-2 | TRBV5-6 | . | CASSSGTGVLGELFF | TGTGCCAGCAGCTCCGGGACAGGGGTCCTCGGGGAGCTGTTTTTT
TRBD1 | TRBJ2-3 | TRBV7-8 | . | CASSTRQGLTDTQYF | TGTGCCAGCAGCACCCGACAGGGCCTCACAGATACGCAGTATTTT
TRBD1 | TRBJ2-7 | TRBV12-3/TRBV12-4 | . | CASTPDRSYEQYF | TGTGCCAGCACCCCGGACAGGTCCTACGAGCAGTACTTC
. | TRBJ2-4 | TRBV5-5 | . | CASSLEAGLAKNIQYF | TGTGCCAGCAGCTTGGAGGCGGGTCTAGCCAAAAACATTCAGTACTTC
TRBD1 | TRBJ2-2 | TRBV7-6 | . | CASSLDRGIAGELFF | TGTGCCAGCAGCTTGGACAGGGGGATTGCCGGGGAGCTGTTTTTT
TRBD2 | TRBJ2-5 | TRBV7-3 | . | CASSPKGGLGAETQYF | TGTGCCAGCAGCCCAAAGGGGGGACTAGGGGCGGAGACCCAGTACTTC
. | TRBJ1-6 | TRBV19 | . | CASSIAPRGSPLHF | TGTGCCAGTAGTATCGCCCCGAGGGGGTCACCCCTCCACTTT
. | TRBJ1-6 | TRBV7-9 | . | CASSSPGLGFSPLHF | TGTGCCAGCAGCTCCCCGGGACTGGGGTTTTCACCCCTCCACTTT
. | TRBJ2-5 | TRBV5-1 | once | CASSRGSYQETQYF | TGCGCCAGCAGCCGAGGGAGTTACCAAGAGACCCAGTACTTC
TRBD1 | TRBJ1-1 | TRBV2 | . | CATGDSHLNTEAFF | TGTGCCACCGGGGACAGCCATTTGAACACTGAAGCTTTCTTT
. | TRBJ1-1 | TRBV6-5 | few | CASRIQRYTEAFF | TGTGCCAGCAGAATTCAGCGGTACACTGAAGCTTTCTTT
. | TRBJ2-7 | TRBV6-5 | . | CASRNRVGEQYF | TGTGCCAGCAGGAACAGGGTAGGCGAGCAGTACTTC
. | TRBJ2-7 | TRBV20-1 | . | CSARNGYEQYF | TGCAGTGCTAGAAACGGCTACGAGCAGTACTTC
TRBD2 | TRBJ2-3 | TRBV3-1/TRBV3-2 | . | CASSQAQLAGGTDTQYF | TGTGCCAGCAGCCAGGCCCAACTAGCGGGGGGCACAGATACGCAGTATTTT
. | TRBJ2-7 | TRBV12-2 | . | CASRLKVSSVRGAEQYF | TGTGCAAGTCGCTTAAAGGTTAGTTCCGTCCGTGGGGCCGAGCAGTACTTC
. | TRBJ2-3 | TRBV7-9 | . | CASSLEGGADTQYF | TGTGCCAGCAGCTTAGAGGGGGGGGCAGATACGCAGTATTTT
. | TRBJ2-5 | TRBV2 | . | CASTGRTDGTQYF | TGTGCCAGCACTGGCCGGACAGATGGGACCCAGTACTTC
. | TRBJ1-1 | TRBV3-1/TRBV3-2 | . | CASSQAWLNTEAFF | TGTGCCAGCAGTCAGGCCTGGTTGAACACTGAAGCTTTCTTT
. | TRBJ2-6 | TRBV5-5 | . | CASSLAGSGANVLTF | TGTGCCAGCAGCTTGGCAGGGTCCGGGGCCAACGTCCTGACTTTC
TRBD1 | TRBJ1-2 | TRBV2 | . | CASSVTGLGGYTF | TGTGCCAGCAGTGTGACAGGGTTAGGGGGCTACACCTTC
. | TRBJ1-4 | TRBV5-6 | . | CASSLHGGIIRSNEKLFF | TGTGCCAGCAGCCTCCACGGCGGGATAATAAGGTCTAATGAAAAACTGTTTTTT
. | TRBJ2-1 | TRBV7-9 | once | CASSLDSPNEQFF | TGTGCCAGCAGCTTGGACAGCCCCAATGAGCAGTTCTTC
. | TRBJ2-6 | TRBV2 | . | CASSVPQGAGANVLTF | TGTGCCAGCAGTGTTCCACAGGGTGCAGGGGCCAACGTCCTGACTTTC
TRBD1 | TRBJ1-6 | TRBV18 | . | CASSPLRQGVTYLSPLHF | TGTGCCAGCTCACCACTCAGGCAGGGGGTAACATATCTGTCACCCCTCCACTTT
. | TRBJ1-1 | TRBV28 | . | CAIDGIDQGSTEAFF | TGTGCCATCGACGGTATCGATCAGGGGTCCACTGAAGCTTTCTTT
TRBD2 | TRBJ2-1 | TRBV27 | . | CASSLTLPRGDLTTEQFF | TGTGCCAGCAGTTTAACCCTCCCTCGGGGGGACCTTACAACTGAGCAGTTCTTC
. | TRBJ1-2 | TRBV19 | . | CASSMQGQGYTF | TGTGCCAGTAGTATGCAGGGGCAAGGCTACACCTTC
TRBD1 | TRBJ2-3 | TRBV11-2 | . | CASSPGQGSTDTQYF | TGTGCCAGCAGCCCCGGACAGGGAAGCACAGATACGCAGTATTTT
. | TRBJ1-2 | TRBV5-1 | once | CASSSVTGQEGYTF | TGCGCCAGCAGCTCGGTCACAGGCCAGGAAGGCTACACCTTC
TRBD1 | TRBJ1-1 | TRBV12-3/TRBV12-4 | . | CASSVQGITEAFF | TGTGCCAGCAGCGTACAGGGGATCACTGAAGCTTTCTTT
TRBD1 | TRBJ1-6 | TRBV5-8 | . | CAATSARGNSPLHF | TGTGCCGCAACGTCGGCCAGGGGGAATTCACCCCTCCACTTT
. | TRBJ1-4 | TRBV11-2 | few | CASSLPLRHPSRELFF | TGTGCCAGCAGCTTACCTCTACGGCACCCGTCGAGGGAACTGTTTTTT
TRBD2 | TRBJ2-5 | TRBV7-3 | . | CASSLSGGQETQYF | TGTGCCAGCAGCTTAAGCGGGGGCCAAGAGACCCAGTACTTC
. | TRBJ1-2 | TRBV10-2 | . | CASLGGGSGYTF | TGCGCCAGCCTGGGAGGGGGGTCTGGCTACACCTTC
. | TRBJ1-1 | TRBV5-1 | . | CASSIGQTNTEAFF | TGCGCCAGCAGCATAGGACAGACGAACACTGAAGCTTTCTTT
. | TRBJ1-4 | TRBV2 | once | CASSEAGGWREKLFF | TGTGCCAGCAGTGAAGCGGGGGGGTGGAGGGAAAAACTGTTTTTT